This TCR beta chain was captured in a study of human T cells and chemical hapten exposure. Across the study: For sensitization, 2% DPC was applied to an approximately 2 cm by approximately 2 cm patch of upper inner arm skin. The study enrolled mostly female patients with alopecia areata, totalis or universalis. General study results and limits: Expanded TCRs grouped into significantly more large CDR3 similarity clusters than controls produced.

Concerning this clonotype itself: Its antigen is as yet unknown.

CDR1 and CDR2 (germline): GTSNPN, SVGIG (reference sequence). The CDR3 loop spans 14 amino acids. The V end was cut by 0 bases, the J end by 5 bases, with 13 bases between. For the library, individual cDNA molecules each received unique molecular identifiers. One entry per CDR3 protein results from TCRdb running MiXCR on the RACE reads. The table includes approximately 100,000 distinct CDR3 sequences, approximately 9.9% detected once. Regarding time point: pre-sensitization, week 0. The treatment here: therapeutic diphenylcyclopropenone sensitization with weekly scalp DPC. The receptor's source is a woman between 40 and 50 years old with alopecia areata. Some clones in this sample may be carry-over from other donors' samples. This sample comprised whole blood, obtained in connection with sensitization to the hapten diphenylcyclopropenone (DPC). The genes are TRBV30 and TRBJ2-5; D may be TRBD2 (5 bases). The CDR3 DNA reads as TGTGCCTGGAGTGTAGAGCCCCGGGGTGAGACCCAGTACTTC. The encoded protein is CAWSVEPRGETQYF.